These 15 T cell receptor beta chains were all obtained from the same sample, sequenced in a study of blood T cells in healthy people across ages. Through a sample-barcoded 5' primer and a J-beta primer mix, a second PCR was run for roughly 6 to 11 cycles. One entry per CDR3 protein, called by TCRdb with MiXCR from the 5' RACE reads. The data contain roughly 2 million distinct CDR3 sequences, approximately 50% of them seen just once; the ten biggest clones take up more than 2%. The sequenced sample consisted of blood. The receptors derive from a woman between 40 and 55 years old in good health.

The chain combines TRBV20-1 with TRBJ2-4; no firm D call. The J call could be wrong; TRBJ2-5 is a better fit for the DNA end. From germline, CDR1 is DFQATT and CDR2 SNEGSKA (reference sequence). The CDR3 is made up of 12 amino acids. CDR3 amino acids: CSASPTEETQYF. In nucleotides, the CDR3 is TGCAGTGCTTCGCCGACTGAAGAGACCCAGTACTTC.

The CDR3 is CASSLVGNPNEQFF. DNA for the CDR3: TGCGCCAGCAGCTTGGTAGGCAATCCCAATGAGCAGTTCTTC. The chain employs TRBV5-1 and TRBJ2-1; D gene unclear. Trimming shortened V by 0 bases and J by 6 bases, and 10 bases separated the two germline ends. The CDR3 sequence is 14 residues long. CDR1 is SGHRS and CDR2 is YFSETQ in the germline V gene.

V and J are TRBV6-6 and TRBJ2-1, with 8 nucleotides matching TRBD2. Germline CDR1 and CDR2: MNHNY and SVGAGI (reference sequence). This CDR3 region has 16 residues. Germline trimming cut 8 bases from V and 4 bases from J; bases unmatched to any gene: 13. CDR3 bases: TGTGCCAGCCGCGAAGTCCGGGAGGGCGAATACAATGAGCAGTTCTTC. Protein sequence: CASREVREGEYNEQFF.

V is TRBV12-3 or TRBV12-4 and J is TRBJ1-2; 8 positions agree with TRBD1. With 1 base clipped from V and 4 bases from J, the junction kept 11 bases outside the gene matches. This CDR3 has 17 amino acids. The CDR3 bases are TGTGCCAGCAGTTTAGGGAACTCAGGGGGCGAGGGCTATGGCTACACCTTC. This translates into CASSLGNSGGEGYGYTF.

This clonotype was seen more than once but under ten times. This chain links TRBV5-1 with TRBJ2-3; TRBD2 might be the D (5 bases). In germline, CDR1 is SGHRS, CDR2 YFSETQ. Trimming stripped 0 bases from V and 3 bases from J, with 14 bases between. The CDR3 totals 16 residues. DNA of the CDR3: TGCGCCAGCAGCTTGGGGGAAGGCGCGGGTACAGATACGCAGTATTTT. Translation gives CASSLGEGAGTDTQYF. Supplemented by reference TRBV5-1 and TRBJ2-3, the full variable domain reads KAGVTQTPRYLIKTRGQQVTLSCSPISGHRSVSWYQQTPGQGLQFLFEYFSETQRNKGNFPGRFSGRQFSNSRSEMNVSTLELGDSALYLCASSLGEGAGTDTQYFGPGTRLTVL.

This chain links TRBV12-3 or TRBV12-4 with TRBJ2-5, with 8 bases matching TRBD2. The CDR3 is made up of 14 amino acids. Unmatched junction bases numbered 9, after V lost 7 bases and J lost 5 bases. DNA of the CDR3: TGTGCCAGCACTCGGGGGGGAGCGTGGGAGACCCAGTACTTC. Amino acid sequence: CASTRGGAWETQYF.

V is TRBV20-1 and J is TRBJ1-6; D remains ambiguous. The CDR3 spans 15 residues. Trimming stripped 0 bases from V and 3 bases from J, with 9 bases between. Germline loops: CDR1 DFQATT, CDR2 SNEGSKA (reference sequence). The CDR3 is CSARDPPVYNSPLHF. In DNA, the CDR3 is TGCAGTGCTAGAGATCCCCCCGTCTATAATTCACCCCTCCACTTT.

The rearrangement links TRBV12-3 or TRBV12-4 to TRBJ2-1; D not certain. This CDR3 comprises 11 residues. Trimming stripped 4 bases from V and 9 bases from J, with 7 bases between. The CDR3 region is CASSWKSEQFF. The CDR3 region has the DNA TGTGCCAGCAGTTGGAAGAGTGAGCAGTTCTTC.

V usage is TRBV28 and J usage is TRBJ1-4, with 8 bases matching TRBD1. The trim removed 2 bases at V and 3 bases at J, leaving 5 bases unmatched. CDR1 MDHEN and CDR2 SYDVKM come from the germline V gene. The CDR3 contains 16 residues. The CDR3 loop is CASSLQDRVANEKLFF. The CDR3 DNA reads TGTGCCAGCAGTTTACAGGACAGGGTTGCTAATGAAAAACTGTTTTTT.

The chain recombines TRBV6-2 or TRBV6-3 with TRBJ1-2, with 9 bases identical to TRBD1. CDR1 MNHEY and CDR2 SVGEGT come from the germline V gene. With V trimmed by 4 bases and J by 5 bases, 5 bases remained unmatched. The CDR3 loop spans 14 amino acids. CDR3 protein: CASSLTGGRYGYTF. In DNA, the CDR3 is TGTGCCAGCAGTTTGACAGGGGGACGGTATGGCTACACCTTC.

For the CDR3, the DNA is TGTGCCAGCAGACTGGGACGAGCGGGGTCAAGTGAGCAGTTCTTC. Translated: CASRLGRAGSSEQFF. V gene TRBV7-2 combines with J gene TRBJ2-1, with 7 nucleotides matching TRBD2. V trimming: 6 bases; J trimming: 9 bases; junction bases outside the gene matches: 14. CDR3 size: 15 residues. Germline-derived CDR1 and CDR2 are SGHTA and FQGNSA.

The V call is TRBV20-1, the J call TRBJ1-2, with TRBD1 matching 7 bases. V shed 0 bases, J shed 5 bases, and the junction held 15 bases outside the gene matches. Germline V CDR1 and CDR2: DFQATT, SNEGSKA (reference sequence). This CDR3 has 17 residues. CDR3 DNA sequence: TGCAGTGCTAGAGATATTACGGGGACAGCGGTCTTATATGGCTACACCTTC. This translates into CSARDITGTAVLYGYTF.

This clonotype has a handful of counts. The chain uses TRBV25-1 and TRBJ2-3; D ambiguous. Deletions cut 3 bases from V and 5 bases from J, with 12 bases between. Germline assignment: CDR1 MGHDK and CDR2 SYGVNS. CDR3 length equals 14 residues. CDR3 protein: CASSDPGRRDTQYF. CDR3 sequence (DNA): TGTGCCAGCAGTGATCCGGGCCGGAGAGATACGCAGTATTTT. The whole variable domain, remainder taken from reference TRBV25-1 and TRBJ2-3, is EADIYQTPRYLVIGTGKKITLECSQTMGHDKMYWYQQDPGMELHLIHYSYGVNSTEKGDLSSESTVSRIRTEHFPLTLESARPSHTSQYLCASSDPGRRDTQYFGPGTRLTVL.

V gene TRBV5-1 combines with J gene TRBJ2-1; 10 bases fit TRBD2. Per the germline V gene, CDR1 is SGHRS and CDR2 is YFSETQ. The CDR3 contains 16 residues. Trimming cost V 4 bases and J 4 bases; bases outside gene matches: 8. The CDR3 coding sequence is TGCGCCAGCAGCAGCATAGGACTAGCGGATTACAATGAGCAGTTCTTC. This gives the protein CASSSIGLADYNEQFF.

A few counts support this clonotype. The chain recombines TRBV12-3 or TRBV12-4 with TRBJ2-5, with D tentatively TRBD1 (5 bases). The CDR3 length is 15 residues. Trimming left V 4 bases short and J 5 bases short, with 17 bases between. CDR3 DNA: TGTGCCAGCAGTTGGGGCTTGTCGATCCGGGAGACCCAGTACTTC. This translates into CASSWGLSIRETQYF.